This T cell receptor beta chain was identified in a study of cytomegalovirus exposure and HLA in healthy donors. Whole-study results and caveats: There was a cluster of highly shared sequence variants that was likely a sequencing artifact. V- and J-gene trimming of TCR beta was linked (in a later analysis) to a missense DCLRE1C variant.

This clone was recorded a few times. Antigen specificity is unknown. Germline CDR1 and CDR2: SGHDT and YYEEEE. There are 16 residues in the CDR3. V lost 3 bases to trimming and J lost 6 bases, with 19 bases between them. It was with 60 Vbeta and 13 Jbeta primers that the PCR ran. Original handling: It was a later analysis that counted roughly 80 million unique TCR beta chains, of which 8.5 million to 12 million were shared. Generated by immunoSEQ multiplex PCR, the TCRdb table keeps only in-frame clones and is missing some. That table supplies the V and J calls and clone size; D and trimming were determined from the DNA. The table has some 130,000 clones, nearly 80% seen once.

V is TRBV5-6 and J is TRBJ2-1; tentatively, D is TRBD2 (5 bases). The sequenced sample consisted of PBMCs. The TCR comes from a man aged 30-40 years in good health and CMV-seronegative. CDR3 bases: TGTGCCAGCAGCTCGACGAGGGTGGGGTACGGCAATGAGCAGTTCTTC. Translation: CASSSTRVGYGNEQFF.